This T cell receptor beta chain was captured by sequencing in a study of low-dose radiotherapy and immunotherapy resistance in tumors. In the study overall: Individuals in Cohort 2 had 1 Gy per fraction every two weeks, adding up to 13 Gy over 26 weeks. Patients took aspirin 300 mg by mouth once daily. This continued for four cycles, starting on cycle 1 day 1.

Alpha- and beta-chain coverage of first-strand cDNA came from TRAV- and TRBV-specific primers. Amplification of TCRs used a constant-region primer and V-primer adapter for around 18 PCR cycles. Isolated mRNA underwent amplification via in vitro transcription. TCRdb ran MiXCR on the reads and lists one entry per CDR3 protein. The sample lists under 90,000 distinct CDR3 sequences; around 31% were seen once. Described time point: before trial treatment. V lost 5 bases and J 4 bases, leaving 12 bases between the germline ends. CDR1 SGHRS and CDR2 YFSETQ come from the germline V gene. This CDR3 region has 13 residues.

The sequence derives from a female donor with ovarian cancer. Here the sequenced sample was PBMCs, taken before treatment. The V and J genes are TRBV5-1 and TRBJ1-2; D gene uncertain. CDR3 sequence: CASSEGWSYGYTF. CDR3 sequence (DNA): TGCGCCAGCAGTGAAGGTTGGAGCTATGGCTACACCTTC. The variable domain in full, with the rest retrieved from reference TRBV5-1 and TRBJ1-2, is KAGVTQTPRYLIKTRGQQVTLSCSPISGHRSVSWYQQTPGQGLQFLFEYFSETQRNKGNFPGRFSGRQFSNSRSEMNVSTLELGDSALYLCASSEGWSYGYTFGSGTRLTVV.